This is a list of T cell receptor beta chains from one sample in a study of blood T cell repertoires in COVID-19. Generated by immunoSEQ multiplex PCR, the TCRdb table keeps only in-frame clones and is missing some. The data contain around 130,000 clones, around 76% of them singletons. Sequencing used peripheral blood. The receptor source for this set is a human donor in a cohort sampled during active COVID-19. Both conserved end residues are part of each CDR3. Each record gives: V gene, J gene, clone size, D gene, CDR3 DNA, CDR3 protein. A D gene is named only where the DNA matches it firmly. Size values are once, few and many counts, or a class for expanded clones, and some rows have none.

TRBV7-6	TRBJ2-7	-	-	TGTGCCAGCAGCTCCTCTGCGTCCGGGGACGAGCAGTACTTC	CASSSSASGDEQYF
TRBV4-1	TRBJ2-5	-	-	TGCGCCAGCAGCCGACTACAGGGTGTAGGAGAGACCCAGTACTTC	CASSRLQGVGETQYF
TRBV5-1	TRBJ2-3	once	-	TGCGCCAGCAGCTTGTCGGGGGACGACACAGATACGCAGTATTTT	CASSLSGDDTDTQYF
TRBV10-2	TRBJ1-1	-	-	TGCGCCAGCGCCTTAGGGGAGAACACTGAAGCTTTCTTT	CASALGENTEAFF
TRBV29-1	TRBJ2-1	-	-	TGCAGCGTTGAAGACCTGTATAACAGGGCAAGCAATGAGCAGTTCTTC	CSVEDLYNRASNEQFF
TRBV10-1	TRBJ2-5	-	TRBD1	TGCGCCAGCAGTACCGGGACAGGGGGGAACCAAGAGACCCAGTACTTC	CASSTGTGGNQETQYF
TRBV19	TRBJ1-3	-	-	TGTGCCAGTAGTGATCGGACAGGAAACACCATATATTTT	CASSDRTGNTIYF
TRBV6-5	TRBJ2-7	-	TRBD1	TGTGCCAGCAGTATCCGGGACAGGGGGCCCTACGAGCAGTACTTC	CASSIRDRGPYEQYF
TRBV3-1/TRBV3-2	TRBJ2-5	-	-	TGTGCCAGCACCCATACAATTCAAGAGACCCAGTACTTC	CASTHTIQETQYF
TRBV5-1	TRBJ1-3	-	TRBD1	TGCGCCAGCAGCACCAAGACAGGGCTAAGTGGAAACACCATATATTTT	CASSTKTGLSGNTIYF
TRBV10-3	TRBJ2-7	-	TRBD2	TGTGCCATCAGTGAGTCAGGACTAGCGGGAGTTAACAGGGGTTACGAGCAGTACTTC	CAISESGLAGVNRGYEQYF